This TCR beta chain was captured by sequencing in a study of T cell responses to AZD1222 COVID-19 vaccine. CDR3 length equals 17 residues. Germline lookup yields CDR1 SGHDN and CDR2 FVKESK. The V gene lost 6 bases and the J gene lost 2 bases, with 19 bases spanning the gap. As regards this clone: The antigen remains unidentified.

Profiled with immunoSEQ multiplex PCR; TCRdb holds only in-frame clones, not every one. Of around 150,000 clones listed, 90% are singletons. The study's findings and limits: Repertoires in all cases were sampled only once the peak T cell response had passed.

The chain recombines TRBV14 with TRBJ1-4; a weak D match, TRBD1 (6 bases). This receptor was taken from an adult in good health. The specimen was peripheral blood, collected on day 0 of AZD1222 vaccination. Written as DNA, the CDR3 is TGTGCCAGCAGGAACCTATCCCAGGGGACGACTAATGAAAAACTGTTTTTT. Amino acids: CASRNLSQGTTNEKLFF.